Below are 26 T cell receptor beta chains sequenced from a single sample in a study of CD8+ T cells in alopecia areata. Extracted RNA was reverse transcribed into cDNA, the sequencing template. Data came from immunoSEQ multiplex PCR; TCRdb stores just in-frame clones and leaves some out. The sample lists roughly 200,000 clones; more than 60% were seen once. The starting material was CD4+ T cells sorted from blood, obtained at week 0. The source is a human donor with alopecia areata.

The chain links TRBV2 to TRBJ1-6; D remains ambiguous. This CDR3 is 13 amino acids long. V lost 4 bases and J lost 7, with 8 bases in between. Germline V gene data show CDR1 as SNHLY and CDR2 as FYNNEI. CDR3 in amino acids: CASSGTRNSPLHF. DNA of the CDR3: TGTGCCAGCAGTGGAACACGGAATTCACCCCTCCACTTT. Combining the CDR3 with reference TRBV2 and TRBJ1-6 gives the whole variable domain EPEVTQTPSHQVTQMGQEVILRCVPISNHLYFYWYRQILGQKVEFLVSFYNNEISEKSEIFDDQFSVERPDGSNFTLKIRSTKLEDSAMYFCASSGTRNSPLHFGNGTRLTVT.

J is TRBJ2-7 and V is TRBV10-3, with TRBD1 matching over 8 bases. This CDR3 is 12 amino acids long. CDR1 and CDR2 (germline): ENHRY, SYGVKD. The J segment lost 4 bases and the V segment lost 8 bases, leaving 4 bases of the junction unmatched. CDR3 in amino acids: CAISRGPYEQYF. The CDR3 DNA follows: TGTGCCATCTCCAGGGGGCCATACGAGCAGTACTTC.

The chain recombines TRBV30 with TRBJ2-2, with D unresolved. The CDR3 contains 13 residues. Looked up from germline, CDR1 is GTSNPN and CDR2 is SVGIG (reference sequence). V lost 4 bases to trimming and J lost 5 bases, with 11 bases between them. CDR3 sequence: CAWIPKGTGELFF. CDR3 nucleotide sequence: TGTGCCTGGATCCCCAAAGGAACCGGGGAGCTGTTTTTT.

This clone turned up a few times. This chain joins TRBV4-3 and TRBJ2-7, with TRBD1 as a possible D gene (5 bases). Germline CDR1 reads LGHNA; CDR2 reads YSLEER. This CDR3 contains 15 residues. V lost 2 bases to trimming and J lost 2 bases, with 13 bases between them. The CDR3 spells CASSQTGRPTYEQYF. The CDR3 DNA is TGCGCCAGCAGCCAAACAGGAAGGCCCACCTACGAGCAGTACTTC.

V gene TRBV15 combines with J gene TRBJ2-1; D is unclear. This CDR3 region has 16 residues. Germline loops: CDR1 LNHNV, CDR2 YYDKDF (reference sequence). Trimming pared 0 bases from V and 0 bases from J, leaving 9 bases between. CDR3 loop: CATSRDSPYSYNEQFF. CDR3 DNA sequence: TGTGCCACCAGCAGAGATTCGCCCTACTCCTACAATGAGCAGTTCTTC.

The V gene is TRBV6-4, the J gene TRBJ2-3; TRBD1 matches at 12 bases. Germline lookup yields CDR1 MRHNA and CDR2 SNTAGT. Germline trimming cut 8 bases from V and 1 base from J; bases unmatched to any gene: 1. CDR3 length: 14 amino acids. This CDR3 reads CASGTGGRTDTQYF. The CDR3 bases are TGTGCCAGCGGGACAGGGGGCCGCACAGATACGCAGTATTTT.

The chain has TRBV29-1 and TRBJ2-1, with 9 positions matching TRBD1. CDR1 is SQVTM, CDR2 ANQGSEA, per germline. The CDR3 runs to 15 residues. V was clipped by 5 bases and J by 5 bases; unmatched bases: 10. The CDR3 loop reads CSVFTPGQGDNEQFF. Here the CDR3 DNA reads TGCAGCGTTTTTACCCCGGGACAGGGCGACAATGAGCAGTTCTTC.

This clone was seen a handful of times. This sequence joins TRBV5-1 and TRBJ2-5; perhaps TRBD2 as D (7 bases). This CDR3 spans 15 amino acids. Germline CDR1 SGHRS, CDR2 YFSETQ. Trimming left V 2 bases short and J 5 bases short, with 16 bases between. CDR3 region: CASSFGGLSRETQYF. The CDR3 DNA sequence: TGCGCCAGCAGCTTCGGGGGGCTTTCGCGGGAGACCCAGTACTTC.

CDR3 coding DNA: TGTGCCAGCAGCCCGGGACAGATCCAAGAGACCCAGTACTTC. It is translated as CASSPGQIQETQYF. The chain couples TRBV7-3 to TRBJ2-5; 7 nucleotides line up with TRBD1. The CDR3 is 14 residues long. Germline V CDR1 and CDR2: SGHTA, FQGTGA. Trimming took 5 bases from V and 1 from J; bases not matched to a gene: 4.

This sequence joins TRBV25-1 and TRBJ1-6, with D tentatively TRBD1 (6 bases). Trimming cost V 5 bases and J 7 bases, with 9 bases left between them. CDR3 length: 13 residues. Germline loops: CDR1 MGHDK, CDR2 SYGVNS. The CDR3: CASSPDRNSPLHF. DNA for the CDR3: TGTGCCAGCAGTCCCGACAGGAATTCACCCCTCCACTTT.

This chain uses TRBV6-5 with TRBJ2-1, with 13 nucleotides matching TRBD2. Germline V gene data show CDR1 as MNHEY and CDR2 as SVGAGI. This CDR3 contains 15 residues. With 7 bases clipped from V and 8 bases from J, the junction kept 8 bases outside the gene matches. The DNA for the CDR3 is TGTGCCAGCACACTAGCGGGGGGGCCGGTCGATGAGCAGTTCTTC. Translation: CASTLAGGPVDEQFF.

The V and J genes are TRBV2 and TRBJ1-1; TRBD1 is a possible D gene (5 bases). This CDR3 comprises 13 residues. Germline V lookup: CDR1 SNHLY, CDR2 FYNNEI. The V end lost 8 bases, the J end lost 2 bases, and 12 bases lay between the germline ends. The CDR3 nucleotides are TGTGCCAGCTCGCGGGGGATTAACACTGAAGCTTTCTTT. Translated, it gives CASSRGINTEAFF.

V and J are TRBV19 and TRBJ2-6; TRBD2 agrees at 10 bases. Looked up from germline, CDR1 is LNHDA and CDR2 is SQIVND (reference sequence). V was clipped by 4 bases and J by 0 bases; unmatched bases: 6. The CDR3 is 18 amino acids. CDR3 nucleotide sequence: TGTGCCAGTAGTACTAGCGGGGGTATACTCTCTGGGGCCAACGTCCTGACTTTC. Amino acids: CASSTSGGILSGANVLTF.

This clone has a handful of counts. An end of the junction does not agree with germline; a read error may underlie this. The chain joins TRBV29-1 to TRBJ2-4, with D perhaps TRBD1 (6 bases). The CDR3 runs to 13 residues. From germline, CDR1 is SQVTM and CDR2 ANQGSEA. The CDR3 coding sequence is TGCAGCGTCGAAGACAGGACCAAAAACATTCAGTACTTC. Translation gives CSVEDRTKNIQYF.

The rearrangement joins TRBV10-3 to TRBJ1-6; D is unresolved. The V gene lost 0 bases and the J gene lost 8 bases, with 5 bases spanning the gap. The germline gives CDR1 ENHRY, CDR2 SYGVKD. This CDR3 is 13 amino acids long. CDR3 in amino acids: CAISESNDSPLHF. The DNA of the CDR3 is TGTGCCATCAGTGAGTCGAACGATTCACCCCTCCACTTT.

This clone has a handful of counts. The chain has TRBV29-1 and TRBJ2-4; either TRBD1 or TRBD2 may fit D (7 bases each). V dropped 4 bases and J dropped 1 base, with 11 bases sitting between them. The germline V gene has CDR1 SQVTM and CDR2 ANQGSEA. The CDR3 runs 14 residues. CDR3 sequence (DNA): TGCAGCGTTGGGGAGGGGGCCGCCAAAAACATTCAGTACTTC. Translation gives CSVGEGAAKNIQYF.

The CDR3 sequence is CASSPQGTSTNEKLFF. In DNA, the CDR3 is TGCGCCAGCAGCCCACAGGGCACCTCAACTAATGAAAAACTGTTTTTT. The V call is TRBV4-3, the J call TRBJ1-4; perhaps TRBD1 as D (6 bases). The CDR3 extends over 16 amino acids. V was pared by 4 bases and J by 0 bases, with 12 bases between. Germline V gene sequence: CDR1 LGHNA, CDR2 YSLEER.

The genes are TRBV19 and TRBJ1-1, with D possibly TRBD1 on 5 matching bases. The CDR3 has 17 residues. Germline V CDR1 and CDR2: LNHDA, SQIVND (reference sequence). Trimming shortened V by 7 bases and J by 1 base, and 22 bases separated the two germline ends. The CDR3 protein is CASIHIGLGRTNTEAFF. The CDR3 DNA sequence: TGTGCCAGTATCCACATAGGTCTGGGACGTACGAACACTGAAGCTTTCTTT.

This clone was seen repeatedly, ten times or more. The chain couples TRBV7-2 to TRBJ2-7; 9 positions match TRBD1. J was trimmed by 4 bases and V by 5 bases; bases with no gene match: 9. CDR3 size: 15 residues. Germline CDR1 reads SGHTA; CDR2 reads FQGNSA. The CDR3 coding sequence is TGTGCCAGCAGCCCGCTGGGACAGGGTCCTTACGAGCAGTACTTC. Translation gives CASSPLGQGPYEQYF.

The chain is built from TRBV2 and TRBJ1-6, with D unclear. The length of the CDR3 is 14 residues. CDR1 is SNHLY, CDR2 FYNNEI, per germline. Trimming cost V 7 bases and J 7 bases, with 14 bases left between them. The CDR3 DNA follows: TGTGCCAGCATGCCCGAGGACGTAAATTCACCCCTCCACTTT. As protein: CASMPEDVNSPLHF. The whole variable domain, filled in from reference TRBV2 and TRBJ1-6, reads EPEVTQTPSHQVTQMGQEVILRCVPISNHLYFYWYRQILGQKVEFLVSFYNNEISEKSEIFDDQFSVERPDGSNFTLKIRSTKLEDSAMYFCASMPEDVNSPLHFGNGTRLTVT.

This clone occurred once. The chain carries TRBV2 and TRBJ1-1; 9 bases align to TRBD1. V dropped 6 bases and J dropped 6; count of bases not matched to a gene: 5. Per germline, CDR1 SNHLY and CDR2 FYNNEI. There are 13 residues in the CDR3. Written as DNA, the CDR3 is TGTGCCAGCAGCCTACAGGGGGCCGCTGAAGCTTTCTTT. Translation gives CASSLQGAAEAFF.

V and J are TRBV29-1 and TRBJ1-2; D gene uncertain. Germline loops: CDR1 SQVTM, CDR2 ANQGSEA. The CDR3 runs 15 residues. Trimming took off 4 bases at V and 0 bases at J, with 15 bases between the two ends. The CDR3 DNA reads as TGCAGCGTTGGAGAAGGTCGGAGAGCTAACTATGGCTACACCTTC. Translation: CSVGEGRRANYGYTF. Looking up the rest from reference TRBV29-1 and TRBJ1-2 gives the full variable domain: SAVISQKPSRDICQRGTSLTIQCQVDSQVTMMFWYRQQPGQSLTLIATANQGSEATYESGFVIDKFPISRPNLTFSTLTVSNMSPEDSSIYLCSVGEGRRANYGYTFGSGTRLTVV.

The genes are TRBV15 and TRBJ2-7; 7 bases fit TRBD1. V shed 0 bases and J 0 bases; nucleotides not matched to a gene: 5. The germline gives CDR1 LNHNV, CDR2 YYDKDF (reference sequence). This CDR3 spans 16 amino acids. The CDR3 sequence: CATSRDWGQNSYEQYF. CDR3 nucleotide sequence: TGTGCCACCAGCAGAGATTGGGGACAGAACTCCTACGAGCAGTACTTC.

The V and J genes are TRBV27 and TRBJ2-1; D uncertain. Germline V lookup: CDR1 MNHEY, CDR2 SMNVEV (reference sequence). This CDR3 contains 13 residues. The V gene lost 4 bases and the J gene lost 9 bases, with 13 bases spanning the gap. The CDR3 nucleotides read TGTGCCAGCAGTTCCTCTGGCTGGGGTGAGCAGTTCTTC. It translates to CASSSSGWGEQFF.

The V gene is TRBV14, the J gene TRBJ2-5, with unresolved D. V lost 2 bases and J 3 bases, leaving 4 bases between the germline ends. The CDR3 is 12 amino acids. Germline-derived CDR1 and CDR2 are SGHDN and FVKESK. This chain's CDR3 is CASSQREETQYF. CDR3 bases: TGTGCCAGCAGCCAAAGGGAAGAGACCCAGTACTTC.

The chain is built from TRBV29-1 and TRBJ1-2; D ambiguous. Germline V lookup: CDR1 SQVTM, CDR2 ANQGSEA. Between the trimmed V and J ends, which lost 6 bases and 0 bases, there was a span of 14 bases. The CDR3 covers 14 residues. Here the CDR3 DNA reads TGCAGCGTCCTTCCGGATATGACTAACTATGGCTACACCTTC. Translation gives CSVLPDMTNYGYTF.